This TCR beta chain was documented in a study of read filtering for tumor transcriptome and immune sequencing. Overall study context: The cohort had 17 to 20 men and approximately 14 women aged about 45 to 80, mean roughly 71 years. R-ISS stage counts were under 10 for I, roughly 15 for II, six or seven for III.

This clonotype was recorded many times. Bone marrow was sampled from every patient at the time of active disease. With 4 bases removed from V and 0 bases from J, the gap between germline ends came to 12 bases. The germline CDR1 and CDR2 sequences are SGHKS and YYEKEE (reference sequence). The CDR3 is 15 residues long. Molecular barcoded adaptors covering alpha/delta and beta/gamma chains were used on roughly 370 ng RNA. TCRdb analysed the reads with MiXCR anew, one entry per CDR3 protein. The sample has about 62,000 distinct CDR3 sequences; around 20% are singletons. Sequencing was performed on a population of CD138-negative cells sorted from bone marrow. This clonotype originated in a donor aged 40 or over with multiple myeloma. This chain uses TRBV5-5 with TRBJ2-3, with D possibly being TRBD1 (6 bases). The CDR3 nucleotides read TGTGCCAGCAGCATACCGACAGGCAGCACAGATACGCAGTATTTT. This translates into CASSIPTGSTDTQYF. The full variable domain, rest sourced from reference TRBV5-5 and TRBJ2-3, is DAGVTQSPTHLIKTRGQQVTLRCSPISGHKSVSWYQQVLGQGPQFIFQYYEKEERGRGNFPDRFSARQFPNYSSELNVNALLLGDSALYLCASSIPTGSTDTQYFGPGTRLTVL.